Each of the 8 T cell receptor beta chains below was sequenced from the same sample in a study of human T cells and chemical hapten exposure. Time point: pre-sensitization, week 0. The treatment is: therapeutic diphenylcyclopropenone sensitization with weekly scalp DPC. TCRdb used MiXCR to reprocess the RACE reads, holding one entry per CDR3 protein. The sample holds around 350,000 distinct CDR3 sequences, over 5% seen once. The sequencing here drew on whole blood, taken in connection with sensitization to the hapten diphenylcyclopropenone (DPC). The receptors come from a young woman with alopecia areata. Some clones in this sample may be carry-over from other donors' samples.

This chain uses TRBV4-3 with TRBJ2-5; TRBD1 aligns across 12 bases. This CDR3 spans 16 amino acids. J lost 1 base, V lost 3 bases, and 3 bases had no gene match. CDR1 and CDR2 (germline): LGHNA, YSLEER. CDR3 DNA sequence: TGCGCCAGCAGCCAGGGACAGGGGGCGCCCCAAGAGACCCAGTACTTC. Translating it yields CASSQGQGAPQETQYF.

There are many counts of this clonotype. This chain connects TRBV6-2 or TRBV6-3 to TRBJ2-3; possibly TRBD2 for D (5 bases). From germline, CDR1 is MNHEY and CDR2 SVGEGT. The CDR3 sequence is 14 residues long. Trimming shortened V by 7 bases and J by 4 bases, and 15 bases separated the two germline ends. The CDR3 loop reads CASNIQEGADTQYF. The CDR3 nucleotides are TGTGCCAGCAACATACAAGAGGGTGCAGATACGCAGTATTTT.

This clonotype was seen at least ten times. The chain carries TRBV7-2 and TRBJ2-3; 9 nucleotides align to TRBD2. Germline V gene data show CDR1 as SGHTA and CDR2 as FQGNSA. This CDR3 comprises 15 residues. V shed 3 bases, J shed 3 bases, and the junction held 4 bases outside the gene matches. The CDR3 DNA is TGTGCCAGCAGCTTTCGGCTAGCGGGGACAGATACGCAGTATTTT. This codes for CASSFRLAGTDTQYF. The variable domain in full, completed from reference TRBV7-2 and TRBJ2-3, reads GAGVSQSPSNKVTEKGKDVELRCDPISGHTALYWYRQSLGQGLEFLIYFQGNSAPDKSGLPSDRFSAERTGGSVSTLTIQRTQQEDSAVYLCASSFRLAGTDTQYFGPGTRLTVL.

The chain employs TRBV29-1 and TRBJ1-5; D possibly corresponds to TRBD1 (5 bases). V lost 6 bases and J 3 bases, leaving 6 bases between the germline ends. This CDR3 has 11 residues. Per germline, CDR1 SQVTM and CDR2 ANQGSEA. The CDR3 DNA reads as TGCAGCGTGGGGGTCAATCAGCCCCAGCATTTT. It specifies CSVGVNQPQHF.

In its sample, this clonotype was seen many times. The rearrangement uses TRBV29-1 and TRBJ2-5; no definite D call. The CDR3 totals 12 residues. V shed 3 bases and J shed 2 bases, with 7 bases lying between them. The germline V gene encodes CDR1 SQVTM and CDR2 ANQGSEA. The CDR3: CSVERSQETQYF. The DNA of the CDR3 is TGCAGCGTTGAGCGGTCACAAGAGACCCAGTACTTC. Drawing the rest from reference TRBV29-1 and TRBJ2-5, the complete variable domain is SAVISQKPSRDICQRGTSLTIQCQVDSQVTMMFWYRQQPGQSLTLIATANQGSEATYESGFVIDKFPISRPNLTFSTLTVSNMSPEDSSIYLCSVERSQETQYFGPGTRLLVL.

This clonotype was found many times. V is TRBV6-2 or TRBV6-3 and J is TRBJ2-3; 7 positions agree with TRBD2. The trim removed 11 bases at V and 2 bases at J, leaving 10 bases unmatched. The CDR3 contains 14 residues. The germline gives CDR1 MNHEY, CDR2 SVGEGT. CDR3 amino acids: CASWEGLFTDTQYF. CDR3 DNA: TGTGCCTCCTGGGAGGGACTATTCACAGATACGCAGTATTTT.

This CDR3 reads CASSYPKHGGSSTDTQYF. The CDR3 DNA follows: TGTGCCAGCAGTTACCCGAAACACGGCGGTAGTTCCACAGATACGCAGTATTTT. The chain combines TRBV6-6 with TRBJ2-3; no reliable D call. V lost 2 bases and J lost 2, with 20 bases in between. Germline lookup yields CDR1 MNHNY and CDR2 SVGAGI (reference sequence). The CDR3 extends over 18 amino acids.

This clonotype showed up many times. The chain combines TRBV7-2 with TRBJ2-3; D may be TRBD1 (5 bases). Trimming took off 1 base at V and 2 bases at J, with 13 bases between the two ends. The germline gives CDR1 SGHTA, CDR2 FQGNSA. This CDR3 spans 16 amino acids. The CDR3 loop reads CASSLEGATLTDTQYF. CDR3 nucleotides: TGTGCCAGCAGCTTAGAAGGGGCTACCCTCACAGATACGCAGTATTTT.